A selection of T cell receptor beta chains follows, all from one sample in a study of T cell responses to AZD1222 COVID-19 vaccine. The repertoire was sequenced with immunoSEQ multiplex PCR; TCRdb's copy has only in-frame clones and lacks some. The repertoire has around 170,000 clones, approximately 90% of them found once; the top ten carry approximately 4.8%. Here the sequenced sample was peripheral blood, taken on day 0 of AZD1222 vaccination. These receptors originate from an adult in good health. Both conserved end residues are part of each CDR3. The order of the fields is J gene, D gene, V gene, clone size, CDR3 DNA, CDR3 protein. A D gene is named only where the DNA matches it firmly. The size of a clone is reported for some rows only, either as once, few or many, or as a class for expanded clones.

TRBJ2-1 NA TRBV5-1 NA TGCGCCAGCAGGCGGGACTCCTCTGTCGTCGAGCAGTTCTTC CASRRDSSVVEQFF
TRBJ1-3 TRBD1 TRBV15 NA TGTGCCACCAGCACCGGACAGGGAGGGACTGGAAACACCATATATTTT CATSTGQGGTGNTIYF
TRBJ2-2 TRBD2 TRBV4-2 NA TGTGCCAGCAGCCAAGGGGGAACTAGCGGGAGGAACACCGGGGAGCTGTTTTTT CASSQGGTSGRNTGELFF
TRBJ2-2 NA TRBV10-3 NA TGTGCCATCAGTGAGACAGGGCCGAACACCGGGGAGCTGTTTTTT CAISETGPNTGELFF
TRBJ2-7 TRBD1 TRBV11-2 NA TGTGCCAGCAGCTCACGGGACAGGACCTTCTCCTACGAGCAGTACTTC CASSSRDRTFSYEQYF
TRBJ2-1 TRBD2 TRBV24-1 NA TGTGCCACCCGCGGGAGGGGCGATGAGCAGTTCTTC CATRGRGDEQFF
TRBJ2-7 NA TRBV27 NA TGTGCCAGCAGCTCCGGACAGACGTCTACTGGGGGGGAGCAGTACTTC CASSSGQTSTGGEQYF
TRBJ2-7 NA TRBV6-1 NA TGTGCCAGCAGTGAAGTTTCGTACGAGCAGTACTTC CASSEVSYEQYF
TRBJ2-5 TRBD2 TRBV15 NA TGTGCCACCAGCGCTAGCGGGGACAGCCAAGAGACCCAGTACTTC CATSASGDSQETQYF
TRBJ1-5 NA TRBV9 NA TGTGCCAGCAGCGTAGGTTTGAGCAATCAGCCCCAGCATTTT CASSVGLSNQPQHF
TRBJ2-7 NA TRBV6-5 few TGTGCCAGCAGCCCCGGGGGTAGCAGGGGGTACGAGCAGTACTTC CASSPGGSRGYEQYF
TRBJ2-1 TRBD2 TRBV29-1 NA TGCAGCGCCCCCCGCGGACTAGCCGAATACAATGAGCAGTTCTTC CSAPRGLAEYNEQFF
TRBJ2-7 NA TRBV2 NA TGTGCCAGCAGTGAACGTCCTTCGGCCTACGAGCAGTACTTC CASSERPSAYEQYF
TRBJ1-5 NA TRBV24-1 NA TGTGCCACCAGTGCGGGGGCTGGTAATCAGCCCCAGCATTTT CATSAGAGNQPQHF
TRBJ1-4 NA TRBV29-1 NA TGCAGCGTTGGGGGGAGGACTAATGAAAAACTGTTTTTT CSVGGRTNEKLFF
TRBJ1-4 TRBD1 TRBV18 NA TGTGCCAGCTCACCTCCTCCCGGGACAGCTAATGAAAAACTGTTTTTT CASSPPPGTANEKLFF
TRBJ1-5 NA TRBV12-3/TRBV12-4 once TGTGCCAGCAGTTTAAAGCGGGGGCAGCCCCAGCATTTT CASSLKRGQPQHF
TRBJ1-1 NA TRBV28 once TGTGCCAGCAGCTCACCCCCCAAACAGGATGAAGCTTTCTTT CASSSPPKQDEAFF
TRBJ1-5 NA TRBV5-8 NA TGTGCCAGCAGCTCCTTCGGGACTCTTCATCGCCAGCCCCAGCATTTT CASSSFGTLHRQPQHF
TRBJ1-2 TRBD1 TRBV6-6 once TGTGCCAGCAGTCCCCCGGACAGGGGCCCATTTAACTATGGCTACACCTTC CASSPPDRGPFNYGYTF
TRBJ2-5 NA TRBV2 NA TGTGCCAGCAACACAGGTACAGAGACCCAGTACTTC CASNTGTETQYF
TRBJ1-2 NA TRBV5-8 NA TGTGCCAGCAGCCCTAGTGGACTTAACTATGGCTACACCTTC CASSPSGLNYGYTF
TRBJ2-7 TRBD2 TRBV2 NA TGTGCCAGCAGGGGACTAGAAGGCGGCGAGCAGTACTTC CASRGLEGGEQYF
TRBJ2-1 TRBD2 TRBV11-3 few TGTGCCAGCAGCTTAGGGGGCGCGGGAGTAAAAAATGAGCAGTTCTTC CASSLGGAGVKNEQFF
TRBJ2-3 TRBD2 TRBV7-9 NA TGTGCCAGCAGCCCCGTTTTAGCGGGAGCAGCAGATACGCAGTATTTT CASSPVLAGAADTQYF
TRBJ2-5 NA TRBV7-2 NA TGTGCCAGCAGCTTAGTACCATGGGGGGAACGGGAGATCCAAGAGACCCAGTACTTC CASSLVPWGEREIQETQYF
TRBJ2-7 NA TRBV18 NA TGTGCCAGCTCACCTGCAGGGATCTATTCGGACGAGCAGTACTTC CASSPAGIYSDEQYF
TRBJ1-1 NA TRBV5-1 NA TGCGCCAGCAGCCCGAGGGCAGGGGAGGAAACTGAAGCTTTCTTT CASSPRAGEETEAFF